This T cell receptor beta chain came from a study of CD8 T cells in Susac syndrome (dated by TCRdb to the late 2010s). At the level of the whole study: The study used repertoire sequencing to test whether antigen drove CD8+ T cell activation and differentiation in Susac syndrome. The clonality of the CD8+ T cell repertoire was compared across over 9 healthy donors, some 14 Susac syndrome patients and roughly 16 multiple sclerosis patients. General conclusions and limits of the study: The number of individuals in the TCR sequencing and HLA analysis was acknowledged as relatively small.

Peripheral blood CD8+ and CD4+ T cells from healthy donors, Susac syndrome patients and multiple sclerosis patients were profiled by high-throughput TCR beta sequencing. The multiple sclerosis controls were treatment-naive patients who had stable or active relapsing-remitting disease and met the revised McDonald criteria. CD8+ TEMRA cells were enriched by FACS, while bulk CD8+ and CD4+ T cells were purified by magnetic negative isolation. Blood was collected in EDTA tubes and processed within 24 hours, with PBMCs isolated through density gradient centrifugation. PBMCs intended for TCR sequencing were frozen in liquid nitrogen and were later thawed in a 37 degrees C water bath. A purity of at least 90% was achieved for sorted or isolated CD4+, CD8+ and CD8+ TEMRA cells. Turning to this clonotype: Its specific antigen is unknown. One base away there is no much larger clone; base qualities are not given.

The CDR3 has 17 amino acids, counting the end cysteine and phenylalanine. Only the CDR3 portion is preserved as DNA: 51 bases, with reading frame beginning at the first base. Sequences SEHNR (CDR1) and FQNEAQ (CDR2) are obtained from the germline V gene (reference sequence). After removal of 5 bases from V and 4 bases from J, the junction retains 15 bases not matched to a gene. RNA was extracted with the RNeasy kit and roughly 0.5 to 1 ug was reverse transcribed using random hexamers. TCR beta CDR3 regions were amplified with the immunoSEQ multiplex PCR assay covering 54 Vbeta and 13 Jbeta segments. PCR amplification bias was corrected by using a synthetic template baseline for primer optimization and computational correction. The authors' pipeline ran thus. Reads were annotated to V, D and J genes per IMGT and analyzed with immunoSEQ Analyzer, keeping only productive sequences. Clonality was computed as one minus Shannon entropy normalized by log2 of the number of productive unique sequences. Public and private clones were assessed among the 100 most prevalent clones of each patient and control. Clones were defined as Susac-specific when absent from the healthy and MS cohorts, from 1052 published viral clones and from other ImmuneACCESS disease sequences. TCRdb reworked the public reads: Q25 trimming with fastp, MiXCR clone assembly, productive beta chains retained. Every distinct CDR3 protein forms one entry, paired with its most common genes and DNA. TCRdb, not the original authors, processed these V and J calls. The sample table shows approximately 300,000 distinct CDR3 sequences, and over 75% are seen once. Together, the top ten hold roughly 0.21% of the sample.

The source is a human donor with multiple sclerosis. Sequenced material: CD8+ T cells from PBMCs. The chain is made from TRBV7-9 and TRBJ2-7; 9 nucleotides in the junction match TRBD2. CDR3 loop: CASSPRGGAAGEYEQYF. The sequence in DNA is TGTGCCAGCAGCCCCCGCGGGGGGGCCGCCGGCGAGTACGAGCAGTACTTC.